What follows are 6 T cell receptor beta chains derived from one specimen sequenced in a study of cytomegalovirus exposure and HLA in healthy donors. Researchers ran the PCR with 60 Vbeta and 13 Jbeta primers. The table came from immunoSEQ multiplex PCR; TCRdb's copy has only in-frame clones and leaves some out. Of 210,000 or so clones listed, roughly 80% are singletons. The sequenced material came from PBMCs. These receptors originate from a woman aged 25-40 years in good health and CMV-seropositive.

This chain links TRBV6-6 with TRBJ2-7; 11 bases are shared with TRBD1. This CDR3 is built from 14 residues. Trimming at V came to 6 bases and at J to 6 bases, leaving 7 bases not matched to a gene. Germline-derived CDR1 and CDR2 are MNHNY and SVGAGI (reference sequence). The CDR3 DNA reads as TGTGCCAGCAGCTTAGGACAGGGGGCTGGCGAGCAGTACTTC. Translated: CASSLGQGAGEQYF.

This clone was found a few times. The chain couples TRBV18 to TRBJ2-7; TRBD2 matches at 7 bases. The CDR3 runs 16 residues. Trimming at V came to 6 bases and at J to 6 bases, leaving 17 bases not matched to a gene. The germline gives CDR1 KGHSH, CDR2 LQKENI. CDR3 amino acids: CASSGGGAGKLGEQYF. CDR3 in DNA: TGTGCCAGCTCCGGGGGAGGAGCGGGAAAGTTGGGCGAGCAGTACTTC.

The chain has TRBV6-6 and TRBJ1-3; D not resolved. This CDR3 spans 14 amino acids. CDR1 is MNHNY and CDR2 is SVGAGI in the germline V gene (reference sequence). V was shortened by 0 bases and J by 3 bases, with 6 bases between the two germline ends. CDR3 region: CASSYSEIGNTIYF. The CDR3 nucleotides read TGTGCCAGCAGTTACTCAGAGATTGGAAACACCATATATTTT.

This rearrangement joins TRBV4-3 to TRBJ2-7, with D perhaps TRBD2 (7 bases). V was clipped by 4 bases and J by 2 bases, with 15 bases between them. CDR3 length equals 15 residues. CDR1 LGHNA and CDR2 YSLEER come from the germline V gene. The CDR3 nucleotides read TGCGCCAGCAGCCCAATGGGGGGGGCAGCCTACGAGCAGTACTTC. This gives the protein CASSPMGGAAYEQYF.

This chain connects TRBV7-3 to TRBJ1-5; D remains ambiguous. This CDR3 is 13 amino acids long. In germline, CDR1 is SGHTA, CDR2 FQGTGA. Between the trimmed V and J ends, which lost 5 bases and 9 bases, there was a span of 14 bases. CDR3 DNA: TGTGCCAGCAGCATGGACTCCCGGGGGCCCCAGCATTTT. Its translation is CASSMDSRGPQHF.

V gene TRBV6-1 combines with J gene TRBJ1-5; possible D gene TRBD1, 5 bases. V lost 1 base to trimming and J lost 8 bases, with 12 bases between them. The CDR3 spans 14 residues. Germline values: CDR1 MNHNS, CDR2 SASEGT. Here the CDR3 DNA reads TGTGCCAGCAGTGAAGGGGACGGGAGTGAGCCCCAGCATTTT. It translates to CASSEGDGSEPQHF.